The source of this T cell receptor beta chain is a study of T-cell memory formation after mild COVID-19. The germline CDR1 and CDR2 sequences are MNHNY and SVGAGI (reference sequence). Trimming removed 4 bases from V and 7 bases from J; junction bases left unmatched: 12. This CDR3 comprises 17 residues. Study-wide results and caveats: That cross-reactive memory joined was suggested by some responding clones appearing in pre-infection memory. For second-wave clones that peaked at day 37, SARS-CoV-2 specificity went unverified.

Each CDR3 protein is one row after TCRdb ran MiXCR on the 5' RACE reads. Among about 260,000 distinct CDR3 sequences, roughly 8.2% were seen once, and the ten largest hold approximately 23%. This clonotype was seen repeatedly, ten times or more. Its target is not known. The source of this sequence is a man aged 18 to 30 who had mild COVID-19 (a few samples of this study predate the infection). Cell type and time point are not known. The source material was PBMCs or a T cell subset sorted from them (not recorded which). The chain couples TRBV6-6 to TRBJ2-1; 11 bases are shared with TRBD2. Here the CDR3 DNA reads TGTGCCAGCAGTTCCCCTCCGACTAGCGGGGCCCTTAATGAGCAGTTCTTC. This sequence encodes CASSSPPTSGALNEQFF.